This TCR beta chain was captured by sequencing in a study of blood T cell repertoires in COVID-19. Turning to the study itself: The United States, Italy and Spain provided the acute and convalescent COVID-19 samples. T cells, B-cell-depleted T cells, or PBMCs supplied cDNA or gDNA.

Per the authors' pipeline: Cell counts per sample came from amplifying reference gene primers. Method: immunoSEQ multiplex PCR; TCRdb's copy keeps in-frame clones and lacks some. Clone size and the V and J calls come from that table; the DNA yielded D and trimming. The repertoire holds approximately 300,000 clones, around four fifths seen once, with around 4.2% in the top ten. In this sample, this clone turned up once. V dropped 5 bases and J dropped 8 bases, with 12 bases sitting between them. Looked up from germline, CDR1 is SQVTM and CDR2 is ANQGSEA. The CDR3 runs 12 residues. This TCR was sampled from a woman aged 50 to 65 with active or convalescent COVID-19. What was sequenced was peripheral blood. This sequence joins TRBV29-1 and TRBJ1-4, with D tentatively TRBD1 (5 bases). The CDR3 loop reads CSVTTVGEKLFF. DNA for the CDR3: TGCAGCGTTACGACAGTAGGCGAAAAACTGTTTTTT.